These 5 T cell receptor beta chains were all obtained from the same sample, sequenced in a study of beta chain features in type 1 diabetes. The authors reverse transcribed all of the isolated RNA, so sequencing captured expressed TCRB transcripts. Only in-frame clones appear in the TCRdb table, and some are missing; sequencing was by immunoSEQ multiplex PCR. The sample yields roughly 310,000 clones, approximately 10% seen once. The material sequenced was naive CD4+ T cells from blood. These receptors were taken from a woman aged 30 to 39 in good health.

The rearrangement links TRBV18 to TRBJ2-7, with a possible D match to TRBD1 (5 bases). The CDR3 covers 14 residues. Between the trimmed V and J ends, which lost 3 bases and 6 bases, there was a span of 15 bases. The germline V gene has CDR1 KGHSH and CDR2 LQKENI. This CDR3 is CASSPAGLPGEQYF. Here the CDR3 DNA reads TGTGCCAGCTCACCGGCAGGGCTGCCCGGCGAGCAGTACTTC.

V gene TRBV30 combines with J gene TRBJ1-5; TRBD1 matches 8 bases. This CDR3 contains 14 residues. Germline CDR1 and CDR2: GTSNPN and SVGIG (reference sequence). The ends lost 0 bases at V and 7 bases at J; junction bases unmatched: 5. The CDR3 region is CAWSVGQGRQPQHF. CDR3 in DNA: TGTGCCTGGAGTGTAGGACAGGGTCGACAGCCCCAGCATTTT.

The gene calls are TRBV27 and TRBJ2-5; maybe TRBD1 (7 bases). Germline V lookup: CDR1 MNHEY, CDR2 SMNVEV (reference sequence). The CDR3 length is 14 residues. V was trimmed by 1 base and J by 5 bases, leaving 11 bases between them. The CDR3 DNA reads TGTGCCAGCAGTTTATTACAGGGGAGGGAGACCCAGTACTTC. Its protein is CASSLLQGRETQYF.

This clone has a handful of counts. The gene calls are TRBV6-1 and TRBJ2-5; 7 bases line up with TRBD1. CDR3 length: 12 amino acids. The J segment lost 4 bases and the V segment lost 7 bases, leaving 3 bases of the junction unmatched. Germline V gene data show CDR1 as MNHNS and CDR2 as SASEGT. DNA of the CDR3: TGTGCCAGCAAAGGGGGCGGAGAGACCCAGTACTTC. Translation gives CASKGGGETQYF.

The chain uses TRBV5-6 and TRBJ2-7; 8 nucleotides match TRBD2. The CDR3 extends over 17 amino acids. V shed 4 bases, J shed 6 bases, and the junction held 18 bases outside the gene matches. Germline CDR1 and CDR2: SGHDT and YYEEEE. The CDR3 region is CASSLQREKGLLSEQYF. The CDR3 nucleotides read TGTGCCAGCAGCCTGCAGCGGGAGAAGGGACTACTCTCCGAGCAGTACTTC.